This T cell receptor (beta chain) was obtained from a study of blood T cell repertoires in COVID-19. Study background: The origin of the acute and convalescent COVID-19 samples was the United States, Italy and Spain. Sample material is recorded as cDNA or gDNA derived from T cells, B-cell-depleted T cells, or PBMCs.

CDR3 length: 13 amino acids. From germline, CDR1 is LGHNA and CDR2 YNFKEQ. Trimming cost V 4 bases and J 10 bases; bases outside gene matches: 5. The authors' processing: Amplified reference gene primers provided the basis for estimating nucleated cell counts. The protocol was immunoSEQ multiplex PCR, while the TCRdb copy is restricted to in-frame clones and leaves out a portion. The V and J calls and clone size were taken over from that table, and D and trimming were inferred from the DNA. The sample yields 180,000 or so clones, just under 90% seen once. V and J are TRBV4-2 and TRBJ1-4; 8 bases are a match to TRBD1. The specimen was peripheral blood. The TCR comes from a man younger than 30 with active or convalescent COVID-19. The DNA for the CDR3 is TGTGCCAGCAGCCTGGACAGGGAAAGAAAACTGTTTTTT. Its translation is CASSLDRERKLFF.